The 23 T cell receptor beta chains below were found in one sample sequenced in a study of sequential checkpoint blockade in melanoma. Sequencing was performed with immunoSEQ multiplex PCR; in TCRdb, only in-frame clones are kept and a portion is missing. The repertoire consists of roughly 18,000 clones, with 65% to 75% occurring once and the leading ten covering 4.8%. As to treatment: randomized to nivolumab then ipilimumab (arm A) or the reverse (arm B). The material sequenced was tumor tissue (inferred from file names), taken from a patient given nivolumab and ipilimumab in sequence. The receptors were sampled from a human donor with melanoma.

This chain joins TRBV28 and TRBJ1-2, with unresolved D. The V end was cut by 5 bases, the J end by 4 bases, with 11 bases between. Per the germline V gene, CDR1 is MDHEN and CDR2 is SYDVKM. The CDR3 contains 13 residues. CDR3 coding DNA: TGTGCCAGCAGTCCCGACATTTTCTATGGCTACACCTTC. Its translation is CASSPDIFYGYTF.

CDR3 region: CASSLLTGRRNEQFF. The CDR3, as DNA: TGTGCCAGCAGCTTACTTACAGGGAGGCGGAATGAGCAGTTCTTC. The chain has TRBV7-6 and TRBJ2-1; either TRBD1 or TRBD2 may fit D (6 bases each). Looked up from germline, CDR1 is SGHVS and CDR2 is FNYEAQ. The CDR3 is made up of 15 amino acids. V lost 2 bases to trimming and J lost 7 bases, with 15 bases between them.

This sequence joins TRBV6-8 and TRBJ2-7, with 9 bases lining up with TRBD1. The CDR3 is 14 residues long. The germline gives CDR1 MNHGY, CDR2 SAAAGT. J lost 2 bases, V lost 6 bases, and 5 bases had no gene match. This chain's CDR3 is CASSLGQGTYEQYF. Here the CDR3 DNA reads TGTGCCAGCAGCCTGGGACAGGGCACCTACGAGCAGTACTTC.

The J gene is TRBJ2-2, the V gene TRBV7-7; 7 nucleotides match TRBD1. Germline V gene lookup returns CDR1 SSHAT and CDR2 FNYEAQ (reference sequence). This CDR3 is built from 16 residues. Germline trimming cut 3 bases from V and 3 bases from J; bases unmatched to any gene: 7. The CDR3 region is CASSFVRGGDTGELFF. For the CDR3, the DNA is TGTGCCAGCAGCTTCGTACGAGGGGGCGACACCGGGGAGCTGTTTTTT.

This chain joins TRBV7-1 and TRBJ1-5; 9 nucleotides align to TRBD1. TRBV7-1 is reported as an ORF; its role is uncertain. The CDR3 has 14 residues. V lost 4 bases to trimming and J lost 3 bases; unmatched junction nucleotides: 1. In nucleotides, the CDR3 is TGTGCCAGCAGCTGGACAGGGGACAATCAGCCCCAGCATTTT. The encoded protein is CASSWTGDNQPQHF.

CDR3: CASSQAASRTIYF. The CDR3 bases are TGTGCCAGCAGCCAAGCTGCCAGCCGCACCATATATTTT. This chain uses TRBV14 with TRBJ1-3; no reliable D call. Per the germline V gene, CDR1 is SGHDN and CDR2 is FVKESK. The length of the CDR3 is 13 residues. V was cut by 1 base and J by 9 bases, with 10 bases left in between.

The chain is built from TRBV2 and TRBJ2-2; D remains unclear. CDR3 length equals 14 residues. In germline, CDR1 is SNHLY, CDR2 FYNNEI. V shed 6 bases and J shed 0 bases, with 8 bases lying between them. This CDR3 reads CASSPHSNTGELFF. CDR3 bases: TGTGCCAGCAGCCCCCATTCGAACACCGGGGAGCTGTTTTTT.

The gene calls are TRBV29-1 and TRBJ1-5; possibly TRBD1 for D (5 bases). In germline, CDR1 is SQVTM, CDR2 ANQGSEA. The CDR3 is 13 amino acids. Trimming removed 7 bases from V and 7 bases from J, with 17 bases in between. The CDR3 here is CSAGGPGGQPQHF. The CDR3 DNA follows: TGCAGCGCGGGGGGACCGGGCGGCCAGCCCCAGCATTTT.

As for this clone: One end of the junction varies from germline; a read error may be responsible. The chain joins TRBV27 to TRBJ1-2; D not certain. The V gene's germline CDR1 is MNHEY and CDR2 SMNVEV (reference sequence). The CDR3 contains 18 residues. The CDR3 sequence is CATSGRIRIGEANYGYTF. The CDR3 nucleotides read TGTGCCACCAGTGGGCGCATTCGGATTGGGGAGGCGAACTATGGCTACACCTTC.

The chain recombines TRBV5-1 with TRBJ1-1, with D hard to call. Looked up from germline, CDR1 is SGHRS and CDR2 is YFSETQ. The CDR3 sequence is 16 residues long. V was shortened by 4 bases and J by 3 bases, with 19 bases between the two germline ends. As DNA, the CDR3 is TGCGCCAGCAGCCTTTCAGTGAGGCGACGGGACACTGAAGCTTTCTTT. Translation: CASSLSVRRRDTEAFF. Based on the CDR3 plus reference TRBV5-1 and TRBJ1-1, the full variable domain is KAGVTQTPRYLIKTRGQQVTLSCSPISGHRSVSWYQQTPGQGLQFLFEYFSETQRNKGNFPGRFSGRQFSNSRSEMNVSTLELGDSALYLCASSLSVRRRDTEAFFGQGTRLTVV.

The chain employs TRBV30 and TRBJ2-1, with TRBD2 matching over 8 bases. The CDR3 length is 17 residues. Unmatched junction bases numbered 9, after V lost 1 base and J lost 1 base. Germline lookup yields CDR1 GTSNPN and CDR2 SVGIG (reference sequence). This CDR3 reads CAWSAGRGGRSYNEQFF. CDR3 in DNA: TGTGCCTGGAGTGCGGGAAGGGGCGGGAGGTCCTACAATGAGCAGTTCTTC.

This clone was observed once. The J gene is TRBJ2-2, the V gene TRBV2; no clear D. V lost 5 bases, J lost 4 bases, and 8 bases lay in between. This CDR3 is built from 13 residues. In germline, CDR1 is SNHLY, CDR2 FYNNEI. Here the CDR3 reads CASSYDSTGELFF. The CDR3 DNA follows: TGTGCCAGCAGTTATGATAGCACCGGGGAGCTGTTTTTT. Full variable domain (outside the CDR3, taken from reference TRBV2 and TRBJ2-2): EPEVTQTPSHQVTQMGQEVILRCVPISNHLYFYWYRQILGQKVEFLVSFYNNEISEKSEIFDDQFSVERPDGSNFTLKIRSTKLEDSAMYFCASSYDSTGELFFGEGSRLTVL.

The chain has TRBV7-5 and TRBJ1-1; TRBD1, the table's D call, was not compared with the DNA. TRBV7-5 is designated a pseudogene. The CDR3 is made up of 16 amino acids. The CDR3: CASSLGQFIMNTEAFF. CDR3 DNA sequence: TGTGCCAGCAGCTTGGGGCAGTTCATCATGAACACTGAAGCTTTCTTT.

V is TRBV30 and J is TRBJ2-3, with 8 bases that match TRBD2. The trim removed 2 bases at V and 3 bases at J, leaving 1 base unmatched. This CDR3 region has 13 residues. Germline-derived CDR1 and CDR2 are GTSNPN and SVGIG (reference sequence). Written as DNA, the CDR3 is TGTGCCTGGAGTATAGCGGGGACAGATACGCAGTATTTT. This gives the protein CAWSIAGTDTQYF.

V gene TRBV10-1 combines with J gene TRBJ2-7, with D perhaps matching TRBD2 (6 bases). Trimming shortened V by 2 bases and J by 4 bases, and 15 bases separated the two germline ends. Per germline, CDR1 WNHNN and CDR2 SYGVQD (reference sequence). The CDR3 is made up of 15 amino acids. The CDR3 sequence: CASSEHGTELYEQYF. The CDR3 bases are TGCGCCAGCAGTGAGCACGGGACTGAACTTTACGAGCAGTACTTC.

The gene calls are TRBV19 and TRBJ1-3, with TRBD1 identical over 7 bases. CDR1 and CDR2 from the germline V gene are LNHDA and SQIVND (reference sequence). This CDR3 spans 14 amino acids. Trimming took 7 bases from V and 0 from J; bases not matched to a gene: 3. CDR3 DNA sequence: TGTGCCAGTAATACAGGGGACTCTGGAAACACCATATATTTT. It yields the protein CASNTGDSGNTIYF.

The chain joins TRBV28 to TRBJ2-7; D uncertain. This CDR3 has 12 residues. Germline V CDR1 and CDR2: MDHEN, SYDVKM. V shed 7 bases and J shed 0 bases, with 7 bases lying between them. CDR3 in amino acids: CASISSSYEQYF. The CDR3 coding sequence is TGTGCCAGCATTAGCAGCTCCTACGAGCAGTACTTC. Full variable domain (missing parts from reference TRBV28 and TRBJ2-7): DVKVTQSSRYLVKRTGEKVFLECVQDMDHENMFWYRQDPGLGLRLIYFSYDVKMKEKGDIPEGYSVSREKKERFSLILESASTNQTSMYLCASISSSYEQYFGPGTRLTVT.

This clone has a handful of counts. The chain employs TRBV30 and TRBJ1-2; 7 nucleotides agree with TRBD1. CDR1 is GTSNPN and CDR2 is SVGIG in the germline V gene (reference sequence). V lost 2 bases to trimming and J lost 8 bases; unmatched junction nucleotides: 2. The CDR3 length is 11 residues. CDR3 nucleotides: TGTGCCTGGAGTCCAGGGGGAGGCTACACCTTC. Encoded protein: CAWSPGGGYTF.

This clone showed up just a few times. The CDR3 is CASSSRTGGTEAFF. As DNA, the CDR3 is TGTGCCAGCAGCTCTCGGACAGGAGGCACTGAAGCTTTCTTT. This chain uses TRBV7-7 with TRBJ1-1, with TRBD1 matching over 7 bases. This CDR3 region has 14 residues. Losses at the gene ends were 4 bases for V and 4 bases for J; bases not matched to a gene: 6. Germline V lookup: CDR1 SSHAT, CDR2 FNYEAQ (reference sequence).

This clone was counted a few times. This chain uses TRBV28 with TRBJ1-1; tentatively, D is TRBD1 (5 bases). Trimming removed 5 bases at V and 11 bases at J, with 15 bases between. The CDR3 covers 12 residues. The germline V gene encodes CDR1 MDHEN and CDR2 SYDVKM. Here the CDR3 DNA reads TGTGCCAGCAGTGCCGGGACCATGAAGGCTTTCTTT. This codes for CASSAGTMKAFF.

The chain joins TRBV23-1 to TRBJ2-1, with D tentatively TRBD1 (5 bases). TRBV23-1 is noted as an ORF with a role that remains uncertain. The CDR3 is 13 residues long. Trimming shortened V by 6 bases and J by 4 bases, and 10 bases separated the two germline ends. The CDR3 is CASSFRVYNEQFF. In DNA form, the CDR3 reads TGCGCCAGCAGCTTCAGGGTGTACAATGAGCAGTTCTTC.

The chain has TRBV10-2 and TRBJ2-4; tentatively, D is TRBD1 (7 bases). Germline V gene data show CDR1 as WSHSY and CDR2 as SAAADI. Trimming shortened V by 7 bases and J by 6 bases, and 19 bases separated the two germline ends. CDR3 length equals 15 residues. The CDR3 DNA reads TGCGCCAGCAAGGACAGGCGGGGTGGAGGAAACATTCAGTACTTC. Encoded protein: CASKDRRGGGNIQYF.

The chain combines TRBV9 with TRBJ2-1, with unresolved D. This CDR3 spans 16 amino acids. V lost 7 bases and J 8 bases, leaving 25 bases between the germline ends. Germline CDR1 reads SGDLS; CDR2 reads YYNGEE. CDR3: CASLLGHTQTLDEQFF. As DNA, the CDR3 is TGTGCCAGCTTACTCGGGCACACCCAGACTCTCGATGAGCAGTTCTTC.